These 29 T cell receptor beta chains were all obtained from the same sample, sequenced in a study of shared clonotypes between healthy human individuals. Clones were read by immunoSEQ multiplex PCR, and TCRdb kept only the in-frame ones, dropping some. The sample includes 1 million to 1.3 million clones, 75% to 85% of them seen just once. Sequenced sample: memory CD4+ T cells from PBMCs. Regarding subset: CD45RA-negative fraction. These receptors were collected from a man aged 18 to 29 in good health. Some clones in this sample may be carry-over from other donors' samples.

The chain is built from TRBV7-8 and TRBJ1-1; unclear D gene. Trimming shortened V by 1 base and J by 5 bases, and 14 bases separated the two germline ends. The CDR3 is 15 residues long. CDR1 and CDR2 (germline): SGHVS, FQNEAQ. CDR3 sequence reads: CASSLDFGVGTEAFF. CDR3 bases: TGTGCCAGCAGCTTAGATTTCGGAGTGGGGACTGAAGCTTTCTTT.

The chain joins TRBV5-1 to TRBJ2-7; no clear D. CDR1 is SGHRS, CDR2 YFSETQ, per germline. The CDR3 contains 14 residues. V gave up 0 bases and J gave up 2 bases, with 9 bases separating them. CDR3 residues: CASSLAWQTYEQYF. CDR3 bases: TGCGCCAGCAGCTTGGCATGGCAGACCTACGAGCAGTACTTC.

Details on this clone: Other DNA sequences in the sample encode the same CDR3. This chain links TRBV9 with TRBJ1-1; D might be TRBD1 (5 bases). The CDR3 is 12 residues long. The germline CDR1 and CDR2 sequences are SGDLS and YYNGEE. V was clipped by 0 bases and J by 7 bases, with 7 bases between them. In DNA form, the CDR3 reads TGTGCCAGCAGCGTAGTGGGGGGTGAAGCTTTCTTT. Protein product: CASSVVGGEAFF.

Only a few counts were recorded for this clone. The chain couples TRBV6-1 to TRBJ2-7; 7 bases align to TRBD1. Germline CDR1 is MNHNS and CDR2 is SASEGT. CDR3 length equals 14 residues. With 4 bases clipped from V and 7 bases from J, the junction kept 10 bases outside the gene matches. CDR3 region: CASSGQGRGTEQYF. The DNA of the CDR3 is TGTGCCAGCAGTGGACAGGGCCGTGGTACGGAGCAGTACTTC.

The genes are TRBV7-9 and TRBJ2-1, with D possibly called TRBD1 or TRBD2 (5 bases each). Trimming stripped 5 bases from V and 7 bases from J, with 24 bases between. Germline V gene lookup returns CDR1 SEHNR and CDR2 FQNEAQ (reference sequence). This CDR3 spans 17 amino acids. CDR3 region: CASSPRPGRFMGNEQFF. The CDR3 DNA sequence: TGTGCCAGCAGCCCCAGACCGGGGCGTTTTATGGGGAATGAGCAGTTCTTC.

The V and J genes are TRBV13 and TRBJ2-5; 8 bases align to TRBD1. The V gene end was trimmed by 3 bases and the J gene end by 0 bases; junction bases not matched to a gene: 6. Germline-derived CDR1 and CDR2 are PRHDT and FYEKMQ (reference sequence). The CDR3 contains 16 residues. DNA of the CDR3: TGTGCCAGCAGCTTGTGGGGACAGGCCCACCAAGAGACCCAGTACTTC. This translates into CASSLWGQAHQETQYF.

This clone is a singleton in its sample. The V and J genes are TRBV5-8 and TRBJ1-5; D remains unclear. The CDR3 has 13 amino acids. CDR1 and CDR2 (germline): SGHTS, YDEGEE. V gave up 3 bases and J gave up 5 bases, with 9 bases separating them. The DNA of the CDR3 is TGTGCCAGCAGCTCTTCCCTAGATCAGCCCCAGCATTTT. Translation: CASSSSLDQPQHF.

The chain couples TRBV5-4 to TRBJ2-7; a possible D gene is TRBD2 (6 bases). The CDR3 has 17 amino acids. CDR1 and CDR2 from the germline V gene are SGHNT and YYREEE (reference sequence). Trimming cost V 3 bases and J 3 bases, with 22 bases left between them. This chain's CDR3 is CASSSPWGRGKHYEQYF. In DNA, the CDR3 is TGTGCCAGCAGCTCGCCGTGGGGACGGGGGAAGCACTACGAGCAGTACTTC.

The chain carries TRBV15 and TRBJ1-4; no clear D gene. Trimming removed 0 bases from V and 3 bases from J, with 11 bases in between. Germline V gives CDR1 LNHNV, CDR2 YYDKDF (reference sequence). This CDR3 region has 16 residues. CDR3 amino acids: CATSRDSGKPNEKLFF. CDR3 bases: TGTGCCACCAGCAGAGATTCCGGGAAGCCTAATGAAAAACTGTTTTTT.

A single count supports this clone. This sequence joins TRBV28 and TRBJ2-5; TRBD2 matches at 7 bases. Germline values: CDR1 MDHEN, CDR2 SYDVKM. The V gene end was trimmed by 5 bases and the J gene end by 2 bases; junction bases not matched to a gene: 8. The CDR3 length is 15 residues. The CDR3 DNA sequence: TGTGCCAGCAGTCTCCCGACGGGGGGACAAGAGACCCAGTACTTC. This translates into CASSLPTGGQETQYF.

Points on this clone: One end of the junction does not line up with germline, which may come from a read error. V and J are TRBV5-3 and TRBJ2-7; D is possibly TRBD2 (6 bases). TRBV5-3 is reported as an ORF; its role is uncertain. CDR3 length: 14 amino acids. In DNA, the CDR3 is TGTGCCAGCAGCTCCCGACAGACTAGCTACGAGCAGTACTTC. It encodes CASSSRQTSYEQYF.

This chain links TRBV5-6 with TRBJ2-2; 8 nucleotides agree with TRBD2. This CDR3 is 17 amino acids long. V gave up 0 bases and J gave up 5 bases; unmatched junction bases: 9. Looked up from germline, CDR1 is SGHDT and CDR2 is YYEEEE. CDR3 nucleotide sequence: TGTGCCAGCAGCTTGGGGAGTAGCGGGACGTGGACCGGGGAGCTGTTTTTT. Translated, it gives CASSLGSSGTWTGELFF.

This chain uses TRBV2 with TRBJ2-3; 8 bases map to TRBD2. This CDR3 region has 15 residues. Germline loops: CDR1 SNHLY, CDR2 FYNNEI. The V and J ends lost 1 base and 7 bases, in that order; junction bases with no gene match: 7. The CDR3 coding sequence is TGTGCCAGCAGTGAAGGCGGGACTAGACATTATACGCAGTATTTT. It translates to CASSEGGTRHYTQYF.

Of note for this clone: This may arise from a read error, as a much more abundant clone is one base away. CDR3 in amino acids: CAVRRVRSAGEPFF. Written as DNA, the CDR3 is TGTGCCGTACGACGAGTCAGAAGCGCCGGGGAGCCGTTTTTT. The rearrangement links TRBV11-2 to TRBJ2-2; possibly TRBD2 for D (5 bases). CDR1 is SGHAT, CDR2 FQNNGV, per germline. The CDR3 consists of 14 residues.

V gene TRBV6-1 combines with J gene TRBJ1-2, with D unclear. The V and J ends lost 4 bases and 3 bases respectively, with 9 bases between them. Germline V gene lookup returns CDR1 MNHNS and CDR2 SASEGT. The CDR3 extends over 13 amino acids. The chain's CDR3 is CASSGEVYYGYTF. CDR3 DNA sequence: TGTGCCAGCAGTGGGGAAGTCTACTATGGCTACACCTTC.

The rearrangement links TRBV4-1 to TRBJ2-6; 10 bases fit TRBD1. Germline trimming cut 2 bases from V and 0 bases from J; bases unmatched to any gene: 10. CDR1 MGHRA and CDR2 YSYEKL come from the germline V gene. The CDR3 totals 20 residues. CDR3 amino acids: CASSQRRLWDRGSGANVLTF. The DNA of the CDR3 is TGCGCCAGCAGCCAAAGAAGGCTTTGGGACAGGGGCTCTGGGGCCAACGTCCTGACTTTC.

V is TRBV15 and J is TRBJ2-4, with 9 bases identical to TRBD1. The junction had 9 bases not matched to a gene; V was cut back by 2 bases and J by 1 base. Germline loops: CDR1 LNHNV, CDR2 YYDKDF (reference sequence). The CDR3 spans 18 residues. CDR3 DNA: TGTGCCACCAGCAGATCGGGACAGGGAATATTGGCCAAAAACATTCAGTACTTC. Its protein is CATSRSGQGILAKNIQYF.

The V call is TRBV2, the J call TRBJ1-5, with TRBD1 matching over 9 bases. CDR1 is SNHLY and CDR2 is FYNNEI in the germline V gene. Germline trimming cut 6 bases from V and 4 bases from J; bases unmatched to any gene: 4. This CDR3 comprises 14 residues. CDR3 DNA sequence: TGTGCCAGCAGACCACAGGGGGCAAATCAGCCCCAGCATTTT. Translating gives CASRPQGANQPQHF.

In its sample, this clone was seen once. This chain links TRBV6-5 with TRBJ2-1; D call uncertain. The V and J ends lost 5 bases and 9 bases respectively, with 14 bases between them. Germline V gene data show CDR1 as MNHEY and CDR2 as SVGAGI. The CDR3 spans 13 residues. The CDR3 DNA reads as TGTGCCAGCAGTGAGACCCCTGGCGGTGAGCAGTTCTTC. Its protein is CASSETPGGEQFF.

This clone was seen a single time. Other nucleotide sequences from this sample produce the same CDR3. This chain joins TRBV10-3 and TRBJ2-7, with TRBD2 as a possible D gene (6 bases). The V gene's germline CDR1 is ENHRY and CDR2 SYGVKD. V lost 8 bases and J lost 4, with 12 bases in between. CDR3 size: 12 residues. CDR3 nucleotide sequence: TGTGCCATCGGGACTGGTTCTTACGAGCAGTACTTC. It is translated as CAIGTGSYEQYF.

The chain carries TRBV9 and TRBJ2-5; D tentatively fits TRBD1 or TRBD2 (6 bases each). Trimming took 4 bases from V and 5 from J, leaving 18 bases between them. The CDR3 spans 15 residues. Germline-derived CDR1 and CDR2 are SGDLS and YYNGEE. This CDR3 is CASSSRGVLPETQYF. The CDR3 DNA is TGTGCCAGCAGCTCGAGGGGGGTCCTTCCGGAGACCCAGTACTTC.

The chain uses TRBV6-1 and TRBJ2-6, with no clear D. This CDR3 region has 16 residues. V lost 3 bases and J 1 base, leaving 10 bases between the germline ends. Germline CDR1 reads MNHNS; CDR2 reads SASEGT. Written as DNA, the CDR3 is TGTGCCAGCAGTGAGACCCCAAGTTCTGGGGCCAACGTCCTGACTTTC. Protein sequence: CASSETPSSGANVLTF.

This clone showed up many times. This chain connects TRBV28 to TRBJ2-7; a weak D match, TRBD1 (5 bases). V dropped 6 bases and J dropped 3 bases, with 18 bases sitting between them. The germline gives CDR1 MDHEN, CDR2 SYDVKM. The CDR3 length is 15 residues. Here the CDR3 reads CASRRQRLSFYEQYF. The CDR3 region has the DNA TGTGCCAGCAGACGACAGAGGCTCTCGTTCTACGAGCAGTACTTC.

This clone was recorded at least ten times. The sample holds other DNA sequences that translate to the same CDR3. V is TRBV5-1 and J is TRBJ2-7; 10 bases map to TRBD2. The length of the CDR3 is 14 residues. V trimming: 4 bases; J trimming: 2 bases; junction bases outside the gene matches: 3. Germline V gene lookup returns CDR1 SGHRS and CDR2 YFSETQ. This CDR3 reads CASSRAGGAYEQYF. The CDR3, as DNA: TGCGCCAGCAGCCGAGCGGGAGGGGCCTACGAGCAGTACTTC.

The V and J genes are TRBV27 and TRBJ2-3, with 8 bases matching TRBD2. The junction had 5 bases not matched to a gene; V was cut back by 6 bases and J by 3 bases. Germline V gives CDR1 MNHEY, CDR2 SMNVEV (reference sequence). The CDR3 runs to 14 residues. Written as DNA, the CDR3 is TGTGCCAGCAGGAGTGGCGGGGGGACAGATACGCAGTATTTT. Residues: CASRSGGGTDTQYF.

This clone appeared a single time. The chain joins TRBV7-3 to TRBJ2-2; D is uncertain. This CDR3 comprises 16 residues. CDR1 and CDR2 from the germline V gene are SGHTA and FQGTGA. V was clipped by 4 bases and J by 2 bases, with 14 bases between them. CDR3 in amino acids: CASSSQSRSNTGELFF. The CDR3 region has the DNA TGTGCCAGCAGCTCCCAGAGTCGATCTAACACCGGGGAGCTGTTTTTT.

The V call is TRBV19, the J call TRBJ2-1; D may be TRBD2 (6 bases). From germline, CDR1 is LNHDA and CDR2 SQIVND (reference sequence). The CDR3 covers 14 residues. V lost 8 bases and J lost 1, with 12 bases in between. The CDR3 bases are TGTGCCAGTGGAGCGGGCGGTTCCTACAATGAGCAGTTCTTC. Protein sequence: CASGAGGSYNEQFF.

V usage is TRBV19 and J usage is TRBJ1-5; 8 positions match TRBD1. Germline V gene sequence: CDR1 LNHDA, CDR2 SQIVND (reference sequence). V shed 6 bases and J 2 bases; nucleotides not matched to a gene: 3. There are 14 residues in the CDR3. CDR3 nucleotide sequence: TGTGCCAGTAGCCCAGGGGGCCGCAATCAGCCCCAGCATTTT. Its translation: CASSPGGRNQPQHF.

The CDR3: CASRDPYEQYF. In nucleotides, the CDR3 is TGTGCCAGCCGCGACCCTTACGAGCAGTACTTC. The rearrangement joins TRBV6-5 to TRBJ2-7, with unresolved D. Germline V lookup: CDR1 MNHEY, CDR2 SVGAGI. The CDR3 spans 11 residues. V was pared by 8 bases and J by 4 bases, with 9 bases between.